The entry that follows covers one T cell receptor beta chain sequence. The source of the sample is a study of technical replicates of blood from a handful of donors. Clones were sequenced by immunoSEQ multiplex PCR, and TCRdb holds only the in-frame ones, with some missing. The sample shows about 80,000 clones, about 89% of them seen only once. This TCR derives from a human donor in good health. Sequencing was performed on T cells isolated from PBMCs.

The CDR3 sequence: CASSQASGYGYTF. The CDR3, as DNA: TGCGCCAGCAGCCAAGCCTCGGGCTATGGCTACACCTTC. J is TRBJ1-2 and V is TRBV4-3, with D unclear. The CDR3 sequence is 13 residues long. Germline values: CDR1 LGHNA, CDR2 YSLEER. V gave up 1 base and J gave up 4 bases, with 7 bases separating them.